This T cell receptor (beta chain) was sequenced during a study of shared clonotypes between healthy human individuals. Details on this clone: Its target is unknown.

Measured with immunoSEQ multiplex PCR; TCRdb has only the in-frame clones, and not every one. The sample carries approximately 600,000 clones, roughly 95% recorded once. Terminally differentiated effector memory CD45RA+ cells were excluded from the naive CD8 cells, which were CD45RO-negative and positively selected for CCR7. Healthy HIV-negative adults without recent acute infections or vaccinations served as donors. Whole-study findings and limits: Researchers sampled blood only, noting tissue repertoires likely differ. Memory subsets generally showed smaller estimated richness than naive subsets did.

Material for sequencing was naive CD8+ T cells sorted from blood. The receptor was derived from a woman aged 25 to 39 in good health.

The CDR3 coding sequence is TGTGCCAGCAGTGACGCGACAGGGGGGGGATTGACTAATGAAAAACTGTTTTTT. Translated, it gives CASSDATGGGLTNEKLFF. The J gene is TRBJ1-4, the V gene TRBV2, with 9 bases matching TRBD1. The CDR3 is 18 amino acids. The V gene end was trimmed by 3 bases and the J gene end by 2 bases; junction bases not matched to a gene: 10. Germline CDR1 reads SNHLY; CDR2 reads FYNNEI.